The 19 T cell receptor beta chains below all came from one sample that was sequenced in a study of blood T cell repertoires in COVID-19 (dated by TCRdb to about 2020). Libraries came from the immunoSEQ multiplex PCR assay. Sourced from immuneACCESS, this table was stored by TCRdb with only in-frame sequences that have V and J called. A share of the clones is absent; for the studies checked, an unresolved V gene accounts for under half, and the remainder has no known explanation. In all, the sample holds fewer than 400,000 clones, and roughly 90% of those were seen once. Approximately 2% of the sample lies in the top ten. The specimen was peripheral blood. The origin of the receptors is a woman aged 25 to 39 with COVID-19, enrolled during active disease.

The rearrangement links TRBV24-1 to TRBJ2-1, with 10 bases matching TRBD1. Germline V gene lookup returns CDR1 KGHDR and CDR2 SFDVKD. This CDR3 is 15 amino acids long. V lost 3 bases to trimming and J lost 4 bases; unmatched junction nucleotides: 2. CDR3 region: CATSDGTGDYNEQFF. CDR3 nucleotides: TGTGCCACCAGTGATGGGACAGGGGATTACAATGAGCAGTTCTTC.

This clone is a singleton in its sample. This chain uses TRBV24-1 with TRBJ2-7, with 9 bases identical to TRBD1. Germline V lookup: CDR1 KGHDR, CDR2 SFDVKD. The CDR3 is made up of 18 amino acids. With V trimmed by 0 bases and J by 3 bases, 11 bases remained unmatched. The CDR3 is CATSDLRIAGTGFYEQYV. CDR3 DNA sequence: TGTGCCACCAGTGATTTGCGGATAGCCGGGACAGGGTTCTACGAGCAGTACGTC.

This clone was found once. The rearrangement links TRBV4-2 to TRBJ2-7; D possibly corresponds to TRBD1 (7 bases). The CDR3 loop spans 16 amino acids. Germline V gene sequence: CDR1 LGHNA, CDR2 YNFKEQ. V lost 0 bases and J lost 0, with 12 bases in between. The CDR3: CASSQESGGGSYEQYF. CDR3 coding DNA: TGTGCCAGCAGCCAAGAATCAGGGGGAGGCTCCTACGAGCAGTACTTC.

Of note for this clone: A read error may account for a junction end that differs from germline. CDR3 sequence (DNA): TGCGCCAGCAGCTTAAGCGGGGGGATGCACTTC. This translates into CASSLSGGMHF. V is TRBV5-1 and J is TRBJ2-5; 9 nucleotides agree with TRBD2. This CDR3 has 11 amino acids. Looked up from germline, CDR1 is SGHRS and CDR2 is YFSETQ.

This chain links TRBV6-5 with TRBJ1-2, with a weak D call TRBD1 (6 bases). Trimming removed 7 bases at V and 6 bases at J, with 18 bases between. The length of the CDR3 is 14 residues. Germline-derived CDR1 and CDR2 are MNHEY and SVGAGI. The CDR3: CASTRSGTINGYTF. The CDR3 coding sequence is TGTGCCAGCACCAGATCCGGGACAATAAATGGCTACACCTTC.

The chain links TRBV19 to TRBJ2-4; D is possibly TRBD1 (5 bases). The V and J ends lost 3 bases and 5 bases respectively, with 8 bases between them. CDR3 length equals 13 residues. CDR1 is LNHDA, CDR2 SQIVND, per germline (reference sequence). CDR3 in amino acids: CASSIQGENIQYF. In DNA form, the CDR3 reads TGTGCCAGTAGTATCCAGGGCGAAAACATTCAGTACTTC.

This chain joins TRBV5-4 and TRBJ1-2; 8 positions agree with TRBD1. J gave up 3 bases and V 4 bases, and 2 bases lay outside the gene matches. Germline V gene lookup returns CDR1 SGHNT and CDR2 YYREEE (reference sequence). CDR3 length: 13 residues. The CDR3 loop reads CASSGGQDYGYTF. The CDR3 coding sequence is TGTGCCAGCAGCGGGGGACAGGACTATGGCTACACCTTC. Full variable domain (outside the CDR3, taken from reference TRBV5-4 and TRBJ1-2): ETGVTQSPTHLIKTRGQQVTLRCSSQSGHNTVSWYQQALGQGPQFIFQYYREEENGRGNFPPRFSGLQFPNYSSELNVNALELDDSALYLCASSGGQDYGYTFGSGTRLTVV.

J is TRBJ2-5 and V is TRBV6-2 or TRBV6-3; no definite D call. The germline gives CDR1 MNHEY, CDR2 SVGEGT. This CDR3 is built from 13 residues. V lost 3 bases and J 5 bases, leaving 10 bases between the germline ends. Here the CDR3 reads CASSYGSGETQYF. The CDR3 DNA reads TGTGCCAGCAGTTATGGGTCCGGGGAGACCCAGTACTTC.

The chain is built from TRBV6-5 and TRBJ1-5; the D gene is possibly TRBD1 (5 bases). V was pared by 6 bases and J by 3 bases, with 12 bases between. The germline V gene encodes CDR1 MNHEY and CDR2 SVGAGI. There are 14 residues in the CDR3. CDR3 in DNA: TGTGCCAGCAGAGCGGGACGGATCAATCAGCCCCAGCATTTT. Translation: CASRAGRINQPQHF.

The CDR3 protein is CASTRGRGDSPLHF. In nucleotides, the CDR3 is TGTGCCAGCACTCGTGGTCGGGGGGATTCACCCCTCCACTTT. J is TRBJ1-6 and V is TRBV6-5; D is possibly TRBD1 (5 bases). The CDR3 spans 14 residues. Trimming took off 7 bases at V and 8 bases at J, with 15 bases between the two ends. Germline CDR1 and CDR2: MNHEY and SVGAGI.

This clone was detected only a few times. The chain is built from TRBV25-1 and TRBJ1-2; D is perhaps TRBD1 (6 bases). Germline V gene sequence: CDR1 MGHDK, CDR2 SYGVNS. V was pared by 10 bases and J by 6 bases, with 15 bases between. The CDR3 runs 12 residues. The DNA for the CDR3 is TGTGCCACCATGGACAGAAAGAATGGCTACACCTTC. Translated, it gives CATMDRKNGYTF.

This chain connects TRBV12-3 or TRBV12-4 to TRBJ1-2; no firm D call. The germline V and J ends were trimmed by 2 bases and 8 bases, with 9 bases remaining between them. This CDR3 is built from 12 residues. CDR3 sequence reads: CASSLPGRGYTF. DNA for the CDR3: TGTGCCAGCAGTTTACCAGGCCGGGGCTACACCTTC.

This clone was seen a handful of times. J is TRBJ1-5 and V is TRBV28; no clear D. CDR1 is MDHEN and CDR2 is SYDVKM in the germline V gene. V was trimmed by 5 bases and J by 0 bases, leaving 17 bases between them. This CDR3 is built from 17 residues. DNA for the CDR3: TGTGCCAGCAGTAACCCGACACCCGGGGATAGCAATCAGCCCCAGCATTTT. Translation gives CASSNPTPGDSNQPQHF. The whole variable domain, remainder taken from reference TRBV28 and TRBJ1-5, is DVKVTQSSRYLVKRTGEKVFLECVQDMDHENMFWYRQDPGLGLRLIYFSYDVKMKEKGDIPEGYSVSREKKERFSLILESASTNQTSMYLCASSNPTPGDSNQPQHFGDGTRLSIL.

The V gene is TRBV4-1, the J gene TRBJ1-1, with no clear D. Trimming took off 4 bases at V and 0 bases at J, with 15 bases between the two ends. This CDR3 has 16 amino acids. Germline V gene data show CDR1 as MGHRA and CDR2 as YSYEKL. CDR3 in amino acids: CASSRYPRELNTEAFF. Written as DNA, the CDR3 is TGCGCCAGCAGCCGCTACCCGAGAGAATTGAACACTGAAGCTTTCTTT.

CDR3 protein: CASSSTPYGTFGIGYTF. CDR3 DNA sequence: TGTGCCAGCAGCTCAACGCCCTACGGGACATTCGGTATTGGCTACACCTTC. This chain connects TRBV5-6 to TRBJ1-2; D might be TRBD1 (6 bases). The germline V gene has CDR1 SGHDT and CDR2 YYEEEE. The CDR3 is 17 amino acids. V lost 3 bases and J lost 7, with 25 bases in between.

The chain recombines TRBV7-9 with TRBJ1-2, with a tentative D call TRBD1 (6 bases). The germline CDR1 and CDR2 sequences are SEHNR and FQNEAQ (reference sequence). The length of the CDR3 is 13 residues. With 5 bases removed from V and 6 bases from J, the gap between germline ends came to 13 bases. CDR3 sequence reads: CASSTLYRDGYTF. The CDR3 nucleotides read TGTGCCAGCAGCACACTATACAGGGATGGCTACACCTTC.

V usage is TRBV30 and J usage is TRBJ2-7; TRBD2 matches 12 bases. Trimming took 3 bases from V and 0 from J; bases not matched to a gene: 9. This CDR3 has 17 amino acids. Germline V CDR1 and CDR2: GTSNPN, SVGIG (reference sequence). This chain's CDR3 is CAWSLPGLAGSSYEQYF. The CDR3 DNA follows: TGTGCCTGGAGCCTTCCCGGACTAGCGGGGAGCTCCTACGAGCAGTACTTC.

This chain connects TRBV7-2 to TRBJ1-5; D is undetermined. The CDR3 is 14 residues long. V lost 5 bases to trimming and J lost 1 base, with 9 bases between them. Germline V CDR1 and CDR2: SGHTA, FQGNSA. CDR3 bases: TGTGCCAGCAGCCCCTATGTGAGCAATCAGCCCCAGCATTTT. Amino acids: CASSPYVSNQPQHF.

The chain is built from TRBV2 and TRBJ1-2; 7 bases fit TRBD1. The CDR3 spans 13 residues. V shed 10 bases, J shed 3 bases, and the junction held 8 bases outside the gene matches. Per germline, CDR1 SNHLY and CDR2 FYNNEI. The CDR3: CATSRGSDYGYTF. The CDR3 region has the DNA TGTGCCACCTCCAGGGGGAGCGACTATGGCTACACCTTC.